The TCR beta chain under discussion was sequenced for a study of shared clonotypes between healthy human individuals. General observations from the study: Non-shared clonotypes had lower generation probabilities than those shared by all four donors. Investigators expected sequencing depth to affect clonotype sharing among donors.

Assay: immunoSEQ multiplex PCR; the TCRdb copy retains only in-frame clones and omits some. The sample yields about 2.4 million clones, 93% seen once. A split of CD4+ cells into CD45RA+ naive and CD45RA-negative memory subsets was performed. Points on this clone: What it binds is unknown.

CDR1 and CDR2 from the germline V gene are SNHLY and FYNNEI. The CDR3 extends over 13 amino acids. The V and J ends lost 7 bases and 2 bases respectively, with 9 bases between them. The rearrangement joins TRBV2 to TRBJ1-5; the D is unclear. The sample consisted of naive CD4+ T cells from PBMCs. The subset denotes: CD45RA+ positively selected. The TCR originated in a man between 18 and 35 years old in good health. Some clones in this sample may be carry-over from other donors' samples. The CDR3, as DNA: TGTGCCAGCACTGTTCGGGGCAATCAGCCCCAGCATTTT. Encoded protein: CASTVRGNQPQHF. The entire variable domain, with the rest obtained from reference TRBV2 and TRBJ1-5, is as follows: EPEVTQTPSHQVTQMGQEVILRCVPISNHLYFYWYRQILGQKVEFLVSFYNNEISEKSEIFDDQFSVERPDGSNFTLKIRSTKLEDSAMYFCASTVRGNQPQHFGDGTRLSIL.